These 25 T cell receptor beta chains were sequenced from one sample in a study of T cell responses to AZD1222 COVID-19 vaccine. The repertoire was sequenced with immunoSEQ multiplex PCR; TCRdb's copy has only in-frame clones and lacks some. The table has about 68,000 clones, about 90% seen once. The material was peripheral blood, obtained on day 0 of AZD1222 vaccination. These receptors came from an adult in good health.

The J gene is TRBJ1-2, the V gene TRBV3-1 (or the pseudogene TRBV3-2), with D perhaps matching TRBD1 (5 bases). This CDR3 has 13 amino acids. V was trimmed by 0 bases and J by 8 bases, leaving 10 bases between them. Germline-derived CDR1 and CDR2 are LGHDT and YNNKEL (reference sequence). The CDR3 region is CASSQDRRGGYTF. CDR3 bases: TGTGCCAGCAGCCAAGATCGGAGGGGAGGCTACACCTTC.

This chain connects TRBV14 to TRBJ2-7; D unclear. V was trimmed by 0 bases and J by 5 bases, leaving 14 bases between them. The germline CDR1 and CDR2 sequences are SGHDN and FVKESK. The length of the CDR3 is 15 residues. CDR3 sequence (DNA): TGTGCCAGCAGCCAAGATCGAAACCGGTTTGACGAGCAGTACTTC. Translated: CASSQDRNRFDEQYF.

The CDR3 spells CASSARTSINEQFF. Written as DNA, the CDR3 is TGTGCCAGCAGTGCCCGGACTAGCATTAATGAGCAGTTCTTC. The gene calls are TRBV6-2 or TRBV6-3 and TRBJ2-1, with 8 bases that match TRBD2. The CDR3 length is 14 residues. Losses at the gene ends were 5 bases for V and 7 bases for J; bases not matched to a gene: 7. The germline V gene has CDR1 MNHEY and CDR2 SVGEGT.

This clone has just a few counts. This sequence joins TRBV30 and TRBJ1-3, with a weak D call TRBD1 (5 bases). The germline V gene encodes CDR1 GTSNPN and CDR2 SVGIG (reference sequence). The CDR3 totals 11 residues. The V end lost 7 bases, the J end lost 3 bases, and 7 bases lay between the germline ends. The chain's CDR3 is CASGHGNTIYF. The CDR3 coding sequence is TGTGCCTCAGGGCATGGAAACACCATATATTTT.

As DNA, the CDR3 is TGTGCCAGTAGTTGGGACAGCTCTGGGGCCAACGTCCTGACTTTC. Its protein product is CASSWDSSGANVLTF. The chain carries TRBV19 and TRBJ2-6; 7 nucleotides agree with TRBD1. Looked up from germline, CDR1 is LNHDA and CDR2 is SQIVND (reference sequence). This CDR3 has 15 residues. V dropped 5 bases and J dropped 0; count of bases not matched to a gene: 1.

The chain links TRBV5-1 to TRBJ2-1, with 7 nucleotides matching TRBD2. This CDR3 region has 14 residues. V lost 5 bases and J lost 7; bases outside the gene matches: 9. CDR1 SGHRS and CDR2 YFSETQ come from the germline V gene. CDR3 in DNA: TGCGCCAGCAGACGGCGGGCGGGAGAGAATGAGCAGTTCTTC. This codes for CASRRRAGENEQFF.

The rearrangement links TRBV5-1 to TRBJ1-1; 7 bases match TRBD1. The CDR3 covers 12 residues. V shed 3 bases and J 7 bases; nucleotides not matched to a gene: 3. Germline V gene data show CDR1 as SGHRS and CDR2 as YFSETQ. The CDR3, as DNA: TGCGCCAGCAGCTCGCGGACAGGTGAAGCTTTCTTT. It encodes CASSSRTGEAFF.

This clone was counted a single time. Sequence at one end of the junction differs from germline and may be a read error. The chain has TRBV7-9 and TRBJ2-7; maybe TRBD1 (5 bases). The CDR3 totals 14 residues. The germline V gene encodes CDR1 SEHNR and CDR2 FQNEAQ (reference sequence). In DNA form, the CDR3 reads TGTGCCAGCAGCTTTGAGACAGTTACCTCCTTTGAGAACTTC. Translation gives CASSFETVTSFENF.

V is TRBV28 and J is TRBJ2-7; D tentatively fits TRBD1 or TRBD2 (5 bases each). The CDR3 length is 12 residues. The germline gives CDR1 MDHEN, CDR2 SYDVKM. Trimming stripped 4 bases from V and 2 bases from J, with 6 bases between. For the CDR3, the DNA is TGTGCCAGCAGTTCGGGACCCTACGAGCAGTACTTC. The encoded protein is CASSSGPYEQYF. The whole variable domain, remainder taken from reference TRBV28 and TRBJ2-7, is DVKVTQSSRYLVKRTGEKVFLECVQDMDHENMFWYRQDPGLGLRLIYFSYDVKMKEKGDIPEGYSVSREKKERFSLILESASTNQTSMYLCASSSGPYEQYFGPGTRLTVT.

The V call is TRBV6-6, the J call TRBJ1-2; D gene ambiguous. The germline V and J ends were trimmed by 6 bases and 8 bases, with 10 bases remaining between them. Germline-derived CDR1 and CDR2 are MNHNY and SVGAGI (reference sequence). CDR3 length: 11 residues. The CDR3 sequence: CASSPSAGYTF. CDR3 nucleotide sequence: TGTGCCAGCAGCCCCAGCGCGGGCTACACCTTC.

The chain couples TRBV30 to TRBJ2-5, with 9 bases fitting TRBD1. The length of the CDR3 is 16 residues. CDR1 is GTSNPN, CDR2 SVGIG, per germline (reference sequence). Trimming cost V 2 bases and J 2 bases; bases outside gene matches: 9. The CDR3 DNA is TGTGCCTGGAGTACCGGGACAGGGTTTCGGCAAGAGACCCAGTACTTC. This translates into CAWSTGTGFRQETQYF.

This clone was observed once. The chain carries TRBV28 and TRBJ1-1, with TRBD1 matching 10 bases. The CDR3 contains 18 residues. The ends lost 6 bases at V and 1 base at J; junction bases unmatched: 14. Looked up from germline, CDR1 is MDHEN and CDR2 is SYDVKM. The CDR3 reads CASRDDRDRGTRNTEAFF. Written as DNA, the CDR3 is TGTGCCAGCAGGGATGACCGGGACAGGGGTACGAGGAACACTGAAGCTTTCTTT.

This clone was picked up a small number of times. The chain uses TRBV5-1 and TRBJ1-5; D remains ambiguous. The CDR3 has 13 residues. Germline CDR1 reads SGHRS; CDR2 reads YFSETQ. V lost 1 base to trimming and J lost 5 bases, with 7 bases between them. The CDR3 DNA sequence: TGCGCCAGCAGCTTGTCCGGCTATCAGCCCCAGCATTTT. Amino acid sequence: CASSLSGYQPQHF.

This chain joins TRBV11-2 and TRBJ2-7; the D is unclear. CDR1 is SGHAT, CDR2 FQNNGV, per germline. CDR3 length equals 14 residues. V was pared by 5 bases and J by 3 bases, with 14 bases between. The CDR3 DNA sequence: TGTGCCAGCAGCGCCTCCAACGACTTCTACGAGCAGTACTTC. Protein sequence: CASSASNDFYEQYF.

The V and J genes are TRBV28 and TRBJ1-3; 7 nucleotides line up with TRBD1. Germline trimming cut 5 bases from V and 4 bases from J; bases unmatched to any gene: 11. CDR1 is MDHEN, CDR2 SYDVKM, per germline. CDR3 length: 16 amino acids. CDR3 amino acids: CASSMDRRLNGNTIYF. The CDR3 bases are TGTGCCAGCAGTATGGACAGGCGCCTTAACGGAAACACCATATATTTT.

This clone occurred a few times. This chain links TRBV15 with TRBJ1-6; D unresolved. This CDR3 region has 13 residues. V gave up 6 bases and J gave up 10 bases, with 13 bases separating them. The germline gives CDR1 LNHNV, CDR2 YYDKDF (reference sequence). The CDR3 loop reads CATRPELGSPLHF. Written as DNA, the CDR3 is TGTGCCACCAGACCTGAATTGGGGTCACCCCTCCACTTT.

This clone appeared once. This chain joins TRBV2 and TRBJ2-1; D not resolved. The length of the CDR3 is 13 residues. CDR1 is SNHLY and CDR2 is FYNNEI in the germline V gene. V dropped 6 bases and J dropped 3 bases, with 9 bases sitting between them. CDR3 in amino acids: CASSPTIYNEQFF. The CDR3 nucleotides read TGTGCCAGCAGCCCTACTATCTACAATGAGCAGTTCTTC.

The chain couples TRBV27 to TRBJ1-6; the match to TRBD1 covers 7 bases. V shed 4 bases, J shed 0 bases, and the junction held 3 bases outside the gene matches. There are 16 residues in the CDR3. Germline-derived CDR1 and CDR2 are MNHEY and SMNVEV (reference sequence). The CDR3 coding sequence is TGTGCCAGCAGTTCAGGGGGTAGCTCCTATAATTCACCCCTCCACTTT. Translating it yields CASSSGGSSYNSPLHF.

This chain links TRBV6-4 with TRBJ2-1; D might be TRBD1 (6 bases). The germline V gene encodes CDR1 MRHNA and CDR2 SNTAGT. CDR3 length equals 13 residues. Trimming took 4 bases from V and 7 from J, leaving 11 bases between them. CDR3 region: CASSAGAENEQFF. In DNA form, the CDR3 reads TGTGCCAGCAGTGCAGGGGCGGAGAATGAGCAGTTCTTC.

CDR3 in amino acids: CASSLWQGKAFF. CDR3 bases: TGTGCCAGCAGCTTGTGGCAGGGCAAGGCTTTCTTT. The chain uses TRBV5-5 and TRBJ1-1; D possibly corresponds to TRBD1 (5 bases). The CDR3 sequence is 12 residues long. Trimming cost V 1 base and J 11 bases, with 12 bases left between them. CDR1 is SGHKS, CDR2 YYEKEE, per germline (reference sequence).

The chain is built from TRBV29-1 and TRBJ1-2, with D hard to call. Germline V gene lookup returns CDR1 SQVTM and CDR2 ANQGSEA. The CDR3 runs to 14 residues. V lost 0 bases to trimming and J lost 2 bases, with 10 bases between them. CDR3 nucleotide sequence: TGCAGCGTTGAAGATCCGGGTCAGAACTATGGCTACACCTTC. Its protein product is CSVEDPGQNYGYTF.

The chain employs TRBV29-1 and TRBJ1-2; TRBD1 agrees at 7 bases. This CDR3 comprises 12 residues. Trimming cost V 5 bases and J 5 bases; bases outside gene matches: 5. Per the germline V gene, CDR1 is SQVTM and CDR2 is ANQGSEA. Written as DNA, the CDR3 is TGCAGCGTTATAGGGGGCCTATATGGCTACACCTTC. It encodes CSVIGGLYGYTF. Complete variable domain (other parts from reference TRBV29-1 and TRBJ1-2): SAVISQKPSRDICQRGTSLTIQCQVDSQVTMMFWYRQQPGQSLTLIATANQGSEATYESGFVIDKFPISRPNLTFSTLTVSNMSPEDSSIYLCSVIGGLYGYTFGSGTRLTVV.

This clone was observed a handful of times. The V gene is TRBV5-1, the J gene TRBJ1-3, with unresolved D. Between the trimmed V and J ends, which lost 0 bases and 0 bases, there was a span of 4 bases. This CDR3 contains 14 residues. Germline values: CDR1 SGHRS, CDR2 YFSETQ. This CDR3 reads CASSLASSGNTIYF. In nucleotides, the CDR3 is TGCGCCAGCAGCTTGGCCAGCTCTGGAAACACCATATATTTT.

The rearrangement links TRBV11-2 to TRBJ2-1; the D gene is possibly TRBD1 (6 bases). Germline V gene sequence: CDR1 SGHAT, CDR2 FQNNGV. V was shortened by 5 bases and J by 4 bases, with 15 bases between the two germline ends. CDR3 length equals 15 residues. The CDR3 sequence is CASSTSGTTYNEQFF. The CDR3 nucleotides are TGTGCCAGCAGCACCTCCGGGACAACATACAATGAGCAGTTCTTC.

The rearrangement uses TRBV6-5 and TRBJ2-7; tentatively, D is TRBD1 (6 bases). Germline values: CDR1 MNHEY, CDR2 SVGAGI. The V end lost 0 bases, the J end lost 6 bases, and 6 bases lay between the germline ends. The CDR3 totals 12 residues. As DNA, the CDR3 is TGTGCCAGCAGTTACTCGACAGGCGAGCAGTACTTC. It specifies CASSYSTGEQYF.